The text below deals with one TCR beta chain. Which antigen it targets is not known. Base qualities are not at hand, and no much larger clone is one base apart. The data belong to a study of T-cell memory formation after mild COVID-19 (dated by TCRdb to about 2021). Notes on the research overall: TCR sequence clusters from the two donors were largely donor specific. Longitudinal TCRalpha and TCRbeta repertoire sequencing tracked T-cell clones expanding and contracting after mild COVID-19 in a couple of donors. The cohort comprised two young, previously healthy adult volunteers, one female and one male. What the work shows at the level of the full study, not this receptor alone: SARS-CoV-2 specificity was not confirmed for the second-wave clones peaking on day 37. Clones that contracted from day 15 to 85 showed balanced CD4/CD8 phenotypes, whereas a second wave of clones that expanded from day 15 to 37 leaned towards CD4+. The study included only a couple of mild cases, and larger cohorts that include severe cases with pre-infection samples were judged to be necessary. Contracting CD4+ clones turned up mainly in the CM and EM memory subsets, whereas EMRA was where CD8+ clones were enriched. Some responding clones were found in pre-infection memory, which suggests that pre-existing cross-reactive memory T cells took part in the SARS-CoV-2 response.

Sequencing was performed on an Illumina NovaSeq 6000. TCRalpha and TCRbeta cDNA libraries were constructed by 5'RACE with constant-segment primers, with sample barcodes and unique molecular identifiers being introduced. RNA was extracted from every sample with Trizol reagent. Library amplification was performed in two PCR steps, and a second sample barcode and Illumina TruSeq adapters were introduced in the second step. Sequencing of the libraries was done on an Illumina NovaSeq, producing 2 x 150 bp paired-end reads. The study's own analysis went as follows. The reads were demultiplexed and collapsed into UMI-guided consensus sequences using migec v1.2.7. Using mixcr v2.1.11, UMI consensuses were aligned to TRA and TRB V and J templates and then assembled into clonotypes. Expanded or contracted clonotypes were those called significant by both edgeR and NoisET, with noise models trained on biological replicates. edgeR calls used a false discovery rate-adjusted p below 0.01 and a log2 fold-change threshold of 1. As an exploratory analysis of dynamics, PCA with hierarchical clustering was applied to max-normalized trajectories of the 1000 most abundant clonotypes. Each responding clone was given a CD4 or CD8 phenotype based on the CD4+ and CD8+ repertoires, which had been sequenced separately. TCRdb reworked the public reads: Q25 trimming with fastp, MiXCR clone assembly, productive beta chains retained. Here each entry gathers all rows of one CDR3 protein and keeps the most common genes and DNA. It is TCRdb's table, rather than the study itself, that gives the V and J calls and clone size. The sample data list more than 350,000 distinct CDR3 sequences, and about 21% of these were observed just once. The ten top clones hold approximately 13% of the sample.

Ficoll-Paque density gradient centrifugation was used to isolate PBMCs. The sequencing input was PBMCs or a T cell subset sorted from them (not recorded which). The sequence was obtained from an adult woman who had mild COVID-19 (a few samples of this study predate the infection). The sample titles of this study are shuffled in the database, so cell type and time point are left out; the donor was told from shared clones.

In nucleotides, the sequence is TGCGCCAGCAGCCAAGACGGACTAGCCTCCTACAATGAGCAGTTCTTC. Its translation reads: CASSQDGLASYNEQFF. The chain is made from TRBV4-1 and TRBJ2-1, with 8 bases matching TRBD2. The germline V and J ends show losses of 0 bases and 0 bases respectively, and no gene match explains 1 base of the junction. CDR1 and CDR2 (MGHRA, YSYEKL) derive from the germline V gene. The CDR3 starts with the cysteine, ends with the phenylalanine, and has 16 residues. The sequence is cut down to CDR3 DNA, 48 bases in frame from base 1.